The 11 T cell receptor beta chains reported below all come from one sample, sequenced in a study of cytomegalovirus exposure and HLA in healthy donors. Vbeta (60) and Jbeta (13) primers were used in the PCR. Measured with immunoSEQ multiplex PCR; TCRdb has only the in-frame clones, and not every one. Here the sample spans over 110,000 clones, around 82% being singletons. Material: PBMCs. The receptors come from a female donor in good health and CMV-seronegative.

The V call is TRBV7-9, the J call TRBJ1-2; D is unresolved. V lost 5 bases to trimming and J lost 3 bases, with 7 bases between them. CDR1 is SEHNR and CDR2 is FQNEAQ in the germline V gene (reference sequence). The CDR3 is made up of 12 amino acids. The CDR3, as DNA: TGTGCCAGCAGCAGGAGCGACTATGGCTACACCTTC. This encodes CASSRSDYGYTF.

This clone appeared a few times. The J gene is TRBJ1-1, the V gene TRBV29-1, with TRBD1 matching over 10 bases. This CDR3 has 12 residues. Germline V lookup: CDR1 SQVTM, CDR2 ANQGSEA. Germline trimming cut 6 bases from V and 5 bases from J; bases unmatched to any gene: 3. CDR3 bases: TGCAGCGTGCGGGACAGGGGAACTGAAGCTTTCTTT. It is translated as CSVRDRGTEAFF.

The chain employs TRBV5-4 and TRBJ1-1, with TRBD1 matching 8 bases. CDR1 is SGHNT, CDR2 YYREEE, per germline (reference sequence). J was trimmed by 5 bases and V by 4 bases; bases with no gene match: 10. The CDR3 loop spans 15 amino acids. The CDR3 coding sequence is TGTGCCAGCAGCGCAGGACAGGGTAGGGTTACTGAAGCTTTCTTT. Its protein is CASSAGQGRVTEAFF. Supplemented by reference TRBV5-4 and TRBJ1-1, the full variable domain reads ETGVTQSPTHLIKTRGQQVTLRCSSQSGHNTVSWYQQALGQGPQFIFQYYREEENGRGNFPPRFSGLQFPNYSSELNVNALELDDSALYLCASSAGQGRVTEAFFGQGTRLTVV.

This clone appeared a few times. The CDR3 spells CASSWGGTTEAFF. The CDR3 bases are TGCGCCAGCAGCTGGGGAGGCACCACTGAAGCTTTCTTT. The rearrangement joins TRBV5-1 to TRBJ1-1, with D uncertain. CDR1 SGHRS and CDR2 YFSETQ come from the germline V gene. The ends were cut back, 3 bases at V and 4 bases at J, with 10 bases in the middle. The CDR3 sequence is 13 residues long.

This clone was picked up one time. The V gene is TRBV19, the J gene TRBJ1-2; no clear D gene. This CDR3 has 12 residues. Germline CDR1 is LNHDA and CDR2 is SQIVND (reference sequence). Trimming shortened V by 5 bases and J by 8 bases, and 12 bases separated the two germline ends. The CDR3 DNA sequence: TGTGCCAGTAGTGCAGAATTCGGGGGCTACACCTTC. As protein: CASSAEFGGYTF.

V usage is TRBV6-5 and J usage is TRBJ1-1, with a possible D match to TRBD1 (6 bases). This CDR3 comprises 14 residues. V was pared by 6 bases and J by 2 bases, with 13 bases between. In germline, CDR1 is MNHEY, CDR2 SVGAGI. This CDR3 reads CASRRTGPNTEAFF. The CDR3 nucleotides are TGTGCCAGCAGGCGTACAGGGCCCAACACTGAAGCTTTCTTT.

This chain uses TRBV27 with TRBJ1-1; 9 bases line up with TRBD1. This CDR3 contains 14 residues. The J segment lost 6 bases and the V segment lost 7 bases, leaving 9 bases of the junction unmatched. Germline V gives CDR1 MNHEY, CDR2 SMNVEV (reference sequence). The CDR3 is CASKQDRGVPEAFF. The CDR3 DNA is TGTGCCAGCAAACAAGACAGGGGGGTCCCTGAAGCTTTCTTT.

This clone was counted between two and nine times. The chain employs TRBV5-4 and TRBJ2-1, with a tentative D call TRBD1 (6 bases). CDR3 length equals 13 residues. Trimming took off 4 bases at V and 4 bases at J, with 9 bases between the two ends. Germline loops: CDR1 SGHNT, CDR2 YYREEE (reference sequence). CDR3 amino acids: CASSPTGYNEQFF. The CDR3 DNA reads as TGTGCCAGCAGCCCCACAGGGTACAATGAGCAGTTCTTC.

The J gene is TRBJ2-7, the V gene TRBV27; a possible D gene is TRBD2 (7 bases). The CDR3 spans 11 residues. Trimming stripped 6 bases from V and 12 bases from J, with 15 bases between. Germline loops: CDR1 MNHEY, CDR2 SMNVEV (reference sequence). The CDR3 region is CASSSRGGRYF. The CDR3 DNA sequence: TGTGCCAGCAGCTCTAGGGGGGGTAGGTACTTC.

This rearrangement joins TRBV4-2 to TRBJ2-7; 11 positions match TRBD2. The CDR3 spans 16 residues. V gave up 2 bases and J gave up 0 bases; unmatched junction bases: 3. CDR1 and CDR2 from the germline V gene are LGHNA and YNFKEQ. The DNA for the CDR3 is TGTGCCAGCAGCCAATCCGGACTAGCGGGCTCCTACGAGCAGTACTTC. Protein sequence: CASSQSGLAGSYEQYF.

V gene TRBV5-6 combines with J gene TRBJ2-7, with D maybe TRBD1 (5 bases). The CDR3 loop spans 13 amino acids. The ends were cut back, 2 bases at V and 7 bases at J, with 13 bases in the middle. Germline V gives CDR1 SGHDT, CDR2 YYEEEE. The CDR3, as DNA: TGTGCCAGCAGCTTTAGGGGTATCGGGGAGCAGTACTTC. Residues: CASSFRGIGEQYF.